This T cell receptor beta chain derives from a study of memory CD4+ T cells and cytomegalovirus serostatus. Single viable CD3+CD4+CD8-CD45RO+ cells were sorted as the memory CD4+ T cells. In germline, CDR1 is SGHAT, CDR2 FQNNGV. CDR3 size: 15 residues. With V trimmed by 5 bases and J by 4 bases, 8 bases remained unmatched. This table comes from immunoSEQ multiplex PCR, and its TCRdb copy is limited to in-frame clones, with some not included. Altogether about 25,000 clones are present, about 81% being singletons, with the ten largest covering 0.68%. This clonotype was obtained from an adult in good health and CMV-seronegative. The gene calls are TRBV11-2 and TRBJ2-1; 7 bases align to TRBD2. Specimen: memory CD4+ T cells from blood. The CDR3 sequence is CASSPERGTYNEQFF. In nucleotides, the CDR3 is TGTGCCAGCAGCCCGGAGCGGGGTACGTACAATGAGCAGTTCTTC.